Listed below are T cell receptor beta chains from one sample, sequenced in a study of T cells after yellow fever vaccination. From the 5' RACE reads, TCRdb called clonotypes with MiXCR, one entry per CDR3 protein. The sample has fewer than 100,000 distinct CDR3 sequences, 5.8% seen once; the top ten hold over 40%. This specimen was CD8+ T cells sorted from PBMCs, taken 10 days after the yellow fever booster vaccination. The receptors derive from a man younger than 35 who received the YFV17D yellow fever vaccine. Each CDR3 is given with its conserved first and last residue.

J gene	V gene	CDR3 protein
TRBJ2-1	TRBV6-5	CASSYSRSGATNEQFF
TRBJ2-5	TRBV21-1	CASSTKRGETQYF
TRBJ1-1	TRBV10-3	CAISDAGSVTEAFF
TRBJ2-1	TRBV5-1	CASSPRTSGGLYEQFF
TRBJ2-3	TRBV7-2	CASSDPNSGGVTDTQYF
TRBJ2-3	TRBV6-5	CASSYGPDTQYF
TRBJ1-5	TRBV7-6	CASSLAIGTGTNQPQHF
TRBJ2-3	TRBV7-8	CASSFKGGTQYF
TRBJ2-7	TRBV5-1	CASSLGAPYEQYF
TRBJ2-2	TRBV16	CASSQSRQGPGELFF
TRBJ1-2	TRBV12-3/TRBV12-4	CASSSGQANYGYTF
TRBJ1-1	TRBV27	CASSLTGDEGTEAFF
TRBJ2-3	TRBV7-2	CASSLRHRSTDTQYF
TRBJ2-3	TRBV4-1	CASRRGGDQDTQYF
TRBJ2-7	TRBV27	CASSSADSYEQYF
TRBJ2-2	TRBV12-3/TRBV12-4	CASRGWTMTGELFF
TRBJ2-2	TRBV27	CASSLRTAAGELFF
TRBJ2-7	TRBV4-1	CASSQFREEDEQYF
TRBJ2-1	TRBV5-1	CASSLYQGSSYNEQFF
TRBJ2-1	TRBV6-2/TRBV6-3	CASSYRDRVHNEQFF
TRBJ2-3	TRBV7-9	CASSRTTSGVLKDTQYF
TRBJ2-3	TRBV15	CATSTGDSRWADTQYF
TRBJ2-1	TRBV7-6	CASSFQGLGNEQFF
TRBJ2-3	TRBV18	CASSPRRSSGVLSDTQYF
TRBJ2-2	TRBV4-2	CASSQGLSYTGELFF
TRBJ2-1	TRBV5-6	CASSWGSGEQFF
TRBJ2-5	TRBV7-2	CASSLARNRWLVGETQYF
TRBJ2-2	TRBV27	CASSPITGGNTGELFF
TRBJ1-1	TRBV6-6	CASSYPEAGFETEAFF
TRBJ1-3	TRBV4-1	CASSQAGLPFSGNTIYF
TRBJ1-6	TRBV4-3	CASSQELGTGNSPLHF
TRBJ1-1	TRBV7-2	CASSLGQGETEAFF
TRBJ1-2	TRBV29-1	CSVPDEKNYGYTF
TRBJ2-2	TRBV29-1	CSVRQVTTGELFF
TRBJ2-2	TRBV4-3	CASSQDPQSDGELFF
TRBJ1-2	TRBV4-1	CASSHPTGPNYGYTF
TRBJ2-2	TRBV9	CASSGGGGGTGELFF
TRBJ2-5	TRBV4-1	CASSQVAEAQYF